There are a few counts of the clone carrying this TCR beta chain. No antigen is known for it. The record originates from a study of beta chain features in type 1 diabetes. Whole-study findings and limits: Type 1 diabetes patients had TCRB CDR3s that were shorter (moderately but significantly so) in all four CD4+ subsets.

Of the isolated RNA, all was reverse transcribed, and so the sequenced material was expressed TCRB transcripts. Method: immunoSEQ multiplex PCR; TCRdb's copy keeps in-frame clones and lacks some. Seen here are around 150,000 clones, roughly 60% observed once, and the top ten hold about 0.091%. This CDR3 contains 13 residues. Per germline, CDR1 MDHEN and CDR2 SYDVKM. V lost 5 bases, J lost 5 bases, and 13 bases lay in between. The source material was naive CD4+ T cells from blood. V and J are TRBV28 and TRBJ2-7; tentative D call: TRBD2 (6 bases). This TCR came from a man aged 25-45 years with type 1 diabetes. In DNA, the CDR3 is TGTGCCAGCAGTGGCAGGCGGGGCCACGAGCAGTACTTC. This sequence encodes CASSGRRGHEQYF.